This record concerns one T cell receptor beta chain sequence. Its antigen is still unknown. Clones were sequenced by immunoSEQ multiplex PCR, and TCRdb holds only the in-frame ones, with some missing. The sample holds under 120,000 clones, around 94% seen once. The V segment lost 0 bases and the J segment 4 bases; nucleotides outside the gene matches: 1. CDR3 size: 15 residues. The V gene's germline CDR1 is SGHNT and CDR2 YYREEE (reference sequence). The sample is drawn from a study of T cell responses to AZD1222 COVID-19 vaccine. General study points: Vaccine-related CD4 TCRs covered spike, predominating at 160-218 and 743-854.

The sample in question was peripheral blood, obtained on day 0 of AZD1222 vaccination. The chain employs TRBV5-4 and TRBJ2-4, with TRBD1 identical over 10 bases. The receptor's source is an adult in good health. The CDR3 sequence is CASSLGTGGKNIQYF. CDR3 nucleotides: TGTGCCAGCAGCTTGGGGACAGGGGGGAAAAACATTCAGTACTTC.